This T cell receptor beta chain was identified during a study of glioma-infiltrating T cells. The iRepertoire nested amplicon-rescue multiplex PCR amplified TCR alpha and beta CDR3s from RNA. One entry per CDR3 protein, called by TCRdb with MiXCR from the multiplex PCR reads. The sample has around 180,000 distinct CDR3 sequences, more than 35% seen once. A remark on this clonotype: The target antigen is unknown. A much larger clone is a single base away; this may be a read error.

The V and J ends lost 8 bases and 2 bases, in that order; junction bases with no gene match: 3. Germline CDR1 MDHEN, CDR2 SYDVKM. The CDR3 totals 13 residues. Whole-study findings and limits: Only very few CDR3 sequences appeared in both tissue and blood.

This chain uses TRBV28 with TRBJ2-3; 8 bases are a match to TRBD2. The sequence derives from a human donor with low-grade glioma or glioblastoma, undergoing nonglioma brain surgery, or in good health (not recorded which). Sequencing was done on a sample of glioma tissue, nonneoplastic brain tissue, or PBMCs (not recorded which). The CDR3 spells CASRSGITDTQYF. CDR3 sequence (DNA): TGTGCCAGCCGTAGCGGGATCACAGATACGCAGTATTTT.